The T cell receptor beta chain under discussion was sequenced for a study of blood T cell repertoires in COVID-19. Self-reported history from a screening survey and questionnaire set each donor's cohort. Concerning this clone itself: The same CDR3 also results from other DNA sequences found in this sample.

Method: immunoSEQ multiplex PCR; TCRdb's copy keeps in-frame clones and lacks some. The sample comprises 390,000 or so clones, approximately 90% of which are singletons, and roughly 1% rests with the top ten. The CDR3 has 14 residues. V lost 3 bases to trimming and J lost 4 bases, with 10 bases between them. The germline V gene has CDR1 LNHDA and CDR2 SQIVND (reference sequence). The receptor was derived from a man aged 18 to 30 who had recovered from COVID-19. The specimen sequenced was PBMCs or T cells enriched from blood (not recorded which). The chain is built from TRBV19 and TRBJ1-5; tentatively, D is TRBD1 (6 bases). CDR3 region: CASSMRQGNQPQHF. CDR3 coding DNA: TGTGCCAGTAGTATGAGGCAGGGGAATCAGCCCCAGCATTTT.